This TCR beta chain emerged from a study of blood T cell repertoires in COVID-19. Study in general: T cells, B-cell-depleted T cells, or PBMCs provided the cDNA or gDNA that served as material.

Using immunoSEQ multiplex PCR, the repertoire was profiled, and TCRdb retains in-frame clones only, with some absent. This table holds some 300,000 clones, roughly 89% found once. Categorization into cohorts depended on clinical history that participants reported. Germline loops: CDR1 MGHRA, CDR2 YSYEKL. The CDR3 loop spans 14 amino acids. The V end was cut by 0 bases, the J end by 4 bases, with 7 bases between. The clonotype was recovered from a woman in her thirties who had recovered from COVID-19. The material sequenced was PBMCs or T cells enriched from blood (not recorded which). This chain uses TRBV4-1 with TRBJ1-5; D is ambiguous. CDR3 in amino acids: CASSQDGDNQPQHF. CDR3 nucleotide sequence: TGCGCCAGCAGCCAAGACGGAGATAATCAGCCCCAGCATTTT.